One sample yielded the 12 T cell receptor beta chains listed below, sequenced in a study of blood T cell repertoires in COVID-19. Measured with immunoSEQ multiplex PCR; TCRdb has only the in-frame clones, and not every one. The sample has some 50,000 clones, around 85% seen once. The sequenced sample was peripheral blood. The receptors were gathered from a human donor in a cohort sampled during active COVID-19. The donor label of this sample is uncertain.

This chain joins TRBV5-4 and TRBJ1-2; possibly TRBD1 for D (6 bases). Germline lookup yields CDR1 SGHNT and CDR2 YYREEE (reference sequence). Trimming removed 0 bases from V and 6 bases from J, with 9 bases in between. The CDR3 has 13 amino acids. The CDR3 loop is CASSLVRGHGYTF. The CDR3 DNA reads as TGTGCCAGCAGCTTGGTCAGGGGCCATGGCTACACCTTC.

The rearrangement joins TRBV19 to TRBJ2-2; TRBD2 might be the D (6 bases). This CDR3 spans 17 amino acids. Germline CDR1 is LNHDA and CDR2 is SQIVND (reference sequence). V lost 3 bases to trimming and J lost 5 bases, with 19 bases between them. The DNA for the CDR3 is TGTGCCAGTAGTATGGGGGAGGCGAACCGAGGAACCGGGGAGCTGTTTTTT. Translated: CASSMGEANRGTGELFF.

This chain links TRBV19 with TRBJ1-1, with 7 bases identical to TRBD1. Germline assignment: CDR1 LNHDA and CDR2 SQIVND (reference sequence). Germline trimming cut 4 bases from V and 4 bases from J; bases unmatched to any gene: 9. The CDR3 runs to 15 residues. The CDR3 coding sequence is TGTGCCAGTAGTACCCACAGGGGCATTGGCACTGAAGCTTTCTTT. Translation: CASSTHRGIGTEAFF.

J is TRBJ2-7 and V is TRBV24-1, with 9 nucleotides matching TRBD1. In germline, CDR1 is KGHDR, CDR2 SFDVKD. The V and J ends lost 4 bases and 2 bases, in that order; junction bases with no gene match: 8. The CDR3 length is 16 residues. The CDR3 sequence: CATSEAGQGRTYEQYF. The CDR3 bases are TGTGCCACCAGTGAGGCGGGACAGGGCAGAACCTACGAGCAGTACTTC.

The genes are TRBV5-1 and TRBJ2-7; 8 bases fit TRBD2. Germline CDR1 SGHRS, CDR2 YFSETQ. The CDR3 is 15 residues long. With 4 bases clipped from V and 2 bases from J, the junction kept 8 bases outside the gene matches. CDR3 residues: CASSPRPGRAYEQYF. The CDR3 nucleotides are TGCGCCAGCAGCCCCCGACCCGGGAGGGCCTACGAGCAGTACTTC.

The V call is TRBV30, the J call TRBJ1-4; a weak D match, TRBD1 (5 bases). CDR3 length: 14 amino acids. Germline loops: CDR1 GTSNPN, CDR2 SVGIG (reference sequence). Deletions cut 8 bases from V and 0 bases from J, with 13 bases between. The CDR3 nucleotides read TGTGCCGGAGGGGTTAGAACAACTAATGAAAAACTGTTTTTT. Translating it yields CAGGVRTTNEKLFF.

The V call is TRBV11-3, the J call TRBJ2-3, with unresolved D. Germline values: CDR1 SGHNT, CDR2 YENEEA. Trimming stripped 2 bases from V and 5 bases from J, with 11 bases between. The CDR3 runs 14 residues. In DNA form, the CDR3 reads TGTGCCAGCAGCTTATCTCACTCGGTAGATACGCAGTATTTT. Its translation is CASSLSHSVDTQYF.

V usage is TRBV6-1 and J usage is TRBJ1-5; D not certain. V was trimmed by 1 base and J by 4 bases, leaving 14 bases between them. The CDR3 is 16 residues long. The germline V gene has CDR1 MNHNS and CDR2 SASEGT. In nucleotides, the CDR3 is TGTGCCAGCAGTGAAGAAAAAATGATGAGTAATCAGCCCCAGCATTTT. Translated: CASSEEKMMSNQPQHF.

The chain links TRBV7-2 to TRBJ1-6; no definite D call. V shed 0 bases and J shed 13 bases, with 13 bases lying between them. The CDR3 consists of 14 residues. CDR1 is SGHTA, CDR2 FQGNSA, per germline. The CDR3 reads CASSLASGGSPLHF. The CDR3, as DNA: TGTGCCAGCAGCTTAGCTAGCGGTGGCTCCCCCCTCCACTTT.

This chain joins TRBV10-3 and TRBJ1-4, with TRBD1 identical over 10 bases. The CDR3 loop spans 15 amino acids. V dropped 6 bases and J dropped 4; count of bases not matched to a gene: 5. Germline V CDR1 and CDR2: ENHRY, SYGVKD. The CDR3 loop is CAIRQGQGINEKLFF. Written as DNA, the CDR3 is TGTGCCATCAGGCAGGGACAGGGGATTAATGAAAAACTGTTTTTT.

The rearrangement joins TRBV27 to TRBJ2-5, with TRBD1 as a possible D gene (5 bases). The CDR3 runs 15 residues. V was cut by 2 bases and J by 7 bases, with 17 bases left in between. Germline lookup yields CDR1 MNHEY and CDR2 SMNVEV (reference sequence). The CDR3 sequence: CASSLSLAAQGTQYF. The CDR3 bases are TGTGCCAGCAGTTTAAGCCTCGCGGCCCAGGGGACCCAGTACTTC.

The chain has TRBV2 and TRBJ1-5; TRBD1 is a possible D gene (5 bases). Germline V gives CDR1 SNHLY, CDR2 FYNNEI. There are 13 residues in the CDR3. V lost 7 bases and J lost 3, with 10 bases in between. The CDR3, as DNA: TGTGCCAGCACCAGGGAATTCAATCAGCCCCAGCATTTT. Amino acid sequence: CASTREFNQPQHF.